Included here is one T cell receptor beta chain sequence, with context. Only in-frame clones appear in the TCRdb table, and some are missing; sequencing was by immunoSEQ multiplex PCR. This table holds tens of thousands of clones, 86% found once. These data come from a study of blood T cell repertoires in COVID-19. Study context: Donors in the United States, Italy and Spain gave samples during acute or convalescent COVID-19. The cDNA or gDNA used as material had been derived from T cells, B-cell-depleted T cells, or PBMCs.

This sequence was found in a man aged 45 to 65 with active COVID-19. The sample was peripheral blood.

The CDR3 loop is CASSQNRDNSPLHF. The CDR3 coding sequence is TGTGCCAGCAGCCAAAACAGGGATAATTCACCCCTCCACTTT. V is TRBV3-1 (or the pseudogene TRBV3-2) and J is TRBJ1-6, with D possibly TRBD1 on 6 matching bases. This CDR3 comprises 14 residues. Germline CDR1 is LGHDT and CDR2 is YNNKEL (reference sequence). Trimming stripped 2 bases from V and 5 bases from J, with 7 bases between.